This entry is about one TCR beta chain. Its antigen is still unknown. These data originate in a study of human T cells and chemical hapten exposure. Study-level information: Variability of per-sample TCR yields stemmed mainly from small differences in pooled library volume.

Findings and limits, study-wide: DPC sensitization produced no change in TCRs with frequency above 1 in 1000. It was expanded TCRs that formed significantly more large CDR3 similarity clusters than controls did.

A single record per CDR3 protein comes from TCRdb applying MiXCR to the RACE reads. The table lists about 360,000 distinct CDR3 sequences, approximately 6.3% of them singletons. The time point denotes: patch test 1, 2 weeks after DPC sensitization. Treatment of the sample: therapeutic diphenylcyclopropenone sensitization with weekly scalp DPC. This clonotype was sampled from a woman younger than 35 with alopecia areata. Some clones in this sample may be carry-over from other donors' samples. The material was whole blood, obtained in connection with sensitization to the hapten diphenylcyclopropenone (DPC).

This CDR3 is CASSSGLAETYYEQYF. CDR3 DNA sequence: TGTGCCAGCAGTTCAGGACTAGCGGAGACCTATTACGAGCAGTACTTC. V and J are TRBV6-6 and TRBJ2-7; 10 bases map to TRBD2. CDR1 and CDR2 (germline): MNHNY, SVGAGI (reference sequence). V shed 4 bases and J 4 bases; nucleotides not matched to a gene: 10. The length of the CDR3 is 16 residues.